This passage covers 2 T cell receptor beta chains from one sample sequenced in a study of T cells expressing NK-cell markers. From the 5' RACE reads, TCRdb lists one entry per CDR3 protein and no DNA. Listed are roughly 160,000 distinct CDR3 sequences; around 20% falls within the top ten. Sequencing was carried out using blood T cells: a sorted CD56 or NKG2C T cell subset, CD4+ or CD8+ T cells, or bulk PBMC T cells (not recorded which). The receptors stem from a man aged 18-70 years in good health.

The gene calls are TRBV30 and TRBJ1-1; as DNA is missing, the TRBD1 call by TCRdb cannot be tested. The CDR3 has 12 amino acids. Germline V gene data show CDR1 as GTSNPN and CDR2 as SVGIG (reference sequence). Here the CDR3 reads CAWETGVTEAFF.

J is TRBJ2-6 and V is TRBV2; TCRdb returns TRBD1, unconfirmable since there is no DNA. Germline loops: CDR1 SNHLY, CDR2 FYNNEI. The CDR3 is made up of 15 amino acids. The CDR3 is CASSDPGAGANVLTF.